These 30 T cell receptor beta chains originate from one sample sequenced in a study of blood T cell repertoires in COVID-19. Assay used: immunoSEQ multiplex PCR; TCRdb lists only in-frame clones, some missing. The sample carries 90,000 to 120,000 clones, 85% recorded once. Source material: peripheral blood. The receptor source for this set is a human donor in a cohort sampled during active COVID-19.

The chain is built from TRBV19 and TRBJ2-1; TRBD1 is a possible D gene (5 bases). Trimming removed 5 bases from V and 0 bases from J, with 11 bases in between. The CDR3 loop spans 15 amino acids. Germline lookup yields CDR1 LNHDA and CDR2 SQIVND (reference sequence). CDR3 region: CASSWQGSSYNEQFF. The CDR3 region has the DNA TGTGCCAGTAGTTGGCAGGGTAGCTCCTACAATGAGCAGTTCTTC.

The chain carries TRBV7-2 and TRBJ1-3; D gene unclear. V was pared by 5 bases and J by 4 bases, with 15 bases between. The CDR3 is 15 residues long. Germline V gene data show CDR1 as SGHTA and CDR2 as FQGNSA. The CDR3 here is CASSPQGGPGNTIYF. DNA for the CDR3: TGTGCCAGCAGCCCCCAAGGAGGGCCGGGAAACACCATATATTTT.

The chain couples TRBV7-9 to TRBJ2-3; 7 bases align to TRBD1. The trim removed 5 bases at V and 1 base at J, leaving 9 bases unmatched. CDR1 is SEHNR and CDR2 is FQNEAQ in the germline V gene (reference sequence). The CDR3 totals 16 residues. The CDR3 nucleotides read TGTGCCAGCAGCCATGGGACAGCCATTGGCACAGATACGCAGTATTTT. This codes for CASSHGTAIGTDTQYF.

The chain employs TRBV27 and TRBJ2-7; TRBD2 agrees at 10 bases. The CDR3 is 17 amino acids. The junction had 8 bases not matched to a gene; V was cut back by 1 base and J by 2 bases. Germline V gene lookup returns CDR1 MNHEY and CDR2 SMNVEV (reference sequence). CDR3 in amino acids: CASSLFVATSGPYEQYF. The CDR3 DNA follows: TGTGCCAGCAGTTTATTTGTTGCGACTAGCGGGCCCTACGAGCAGTACTTC.

The rearrangement links TRBV7-3 to TRBJ1-1; tentative D call: TRBD1 (6 bases). The CDR3 consists of 13 residues. Germline values: CDR1 SGHTA, CDR2 FQGTGA. With 4 bases removed from V and 6 bases from J, the gap between germline ends came to 12 bases. In DNA form, the CDR3 reads TGTGCCAGCAGCTCTTACAGGGCTTCTGAAGCTTTCTTT. Protein product: CASSSYRASEAFF.

The V gene is TRBV2, the J gene TRBJ1-5; D remains ambiguous. CDR1 is SNHLY and CDR2 is FYNNEI in the germline V gene. The V gene lost 6 bases and the J gene lost 9 bases, with 12 bases spanning the gap. The CDR3 totals 12 residues. CDR3 sequence: CASRYTSGPQHF. The CDR3 bases are TGTGCCAGCAGGTACACTAGTGGGCCCCAGCATTTT.

The CDR3, as DNA: TGTGCCAGCAGTCCCTCTATCGGACAAGTGAACACTGAAGCTTTCTTT. This translates into CASSPSIGQVNTEAFF. This rearrangement joins TRBV27 to TRBJ1-1, with D perhaps TRBD1 (5 bases). Trimming cost V 5 bases and J 0 bases, with 16 bases left between them. CDR1 is MNHEY and CDR2 is SMNVEV in the germline V gene (reference sequence). The CDR3 is 16 amino acids.

V usage is TRBV4-3 and J usage is TRBJ1-2, with TRBD1 matching 7 bases. Germline V gene lookup returns CDR1 LGHNA and CDR2 YSLEER. Losses at the gene ends were 0 bases for V and 5 bases for J; bases not matched to a gene: 6. The CDR3 is 15 amino acids. The CDR3 region has the DNA TGCGCCAGCAGCCAAGATGGGGCAGGGGGTTATGGCTACACCTTC. Translation gives CASSQDGAGGYGYTF.

This clone has just a few counts. The rearrangement uses TRBV7-9 and TRBJ2-2; 9 bases map to TRBD1. Looked up from germline, CDR1 is SEHNR and CDR2 is FQNEAQ (reference sequence). The CDR3 is made up of 15 amino acids. Losses at the gene ends were 4 bases for V and 1 base for J; bases not matched to a gene: 1. CDR3 DNA: TGTGCCAGCAGCTGGGGACAGGGGAACACCGGGGAGCTGTTTTTT. It codes for CASSWGQGNTGELFF.

This chain joins TRBV4-2 and TRBJ2-7; 7 positions agree with TRBD1. CDR1 LGHNA and CDR2 YNFKEQ come from the germline V gene. The CDR3 covers 13 residues. Germline trimming cut 3 bases from V and 6 bases from J; bases unmatched to any gene: 5. CDR3 protein: CASSHTDRVEQYF. In DNA form, the CDR3 reads TGTGCCAGCAGCCATACAGACAGGGTCGAGCAGTACTTC.

This clone was seen only a few times. The genes are TRBV7-9 and TRBJ2-1; 9 bases are a match to TRBD2. Trimming removed 3 bases from V and 4 bases from J; junction bases left unmatched: 7. CDR1 SEHNR and CDR2 FQNEAQ come from the germline V gene (reference sequence). The CDR3 is 16 amino acids. CDR3 amino acids: CASSFNGGGDYNEQFF. The CDR3 DNA sequence: TGTGCCAGCAGCTTTAACGGCGGGGGGGATTACAATGAGCAGTTCTTC. Complete variable domain (other parts from reference TRBV7-9 and TRBJ2-1): DTGVSQNPRHKITKRGQNVTFRCDPISEHNRLYWYRQTLGQGPEFLTYFQNEAQLEKSRLLSDRFSAERPKGSFSTLEIQRTEQGDSAMYLCASSFNGGGDYNEQFFGPGTRLTVL.

The gene calls are TRBV27 and TRBJ1-5, with TRBD1 identical over 7 bases. Unmatched junction bases numbered 17, after V lost 5 bases and J lost 4 bases. Germline V gives CDR1 MNHEY, CDR2 SMNVEV (reference sequence). This CDR3 contains 18 residues. CDR3 sequence: CASSDMSGHRGENQPQHF. In DNA, the CDR3 is TGTGCCAGCAGTGACATGTCCGGACACAGGGGCGAAAATCAGCCCCAGCATTTT.

This clone occurred a few times. The genes are TRBV18 and TRBJ1-5, with D tentatively TRBD1 (5 bases). Per the germline V gene, CDR1 is KGHSH and CDR2 is LQKENI. V lost 2 bases to trimming and J lost 2 bases, with 16 bases between them. The CDR3 is 17 amino acids. CDR3 region: CASSPVAGPMGNQPQHF. CDR3 sequence (DNA): TGTGCCAGCTCACCAGTGGCAGGGCCTATGGGCAATCAGCCCCAGCATTTT.

The V gene is TRBV4-1, the J gene TRBJ2-7; D might be TRBD2 (5 bases). The CDR3 has 14 amino acids. Germline loops: CDR1 MGHRA, CDR2 YSYEKL. V was cut by 0 bases and J by 13 bases, with 19 bases left in between. The CDR3 spells CASSQDEQRAQVYF. CDR3 in DNA: TGCGCCAGCAGCCAAGATGAGCAGAGGGCCCAAGTTTACTTC.

The gene calls are TRBV30 and TRBJ1-2; D may be TRBD1 (5 bases). Per the germline V gene, CDR1 is GTSNPN and CDR2 is SVGIG (reference sequence). The CDR3 is made up of 11 amino acids. V lost 7 bases to trimming and J lost 3 bases, with 9 bases between them. CDR3 sequence (DNA): TGTGCCTCCGGACATGACTATGGCTACACCTTC. Translating gives CASGHDYGYTF.

The J gene is TRBJ1-5, the V gene TRBV6-5; D is possibly TRBD1 (5 bases). The V and J ends lost 6 bases and 4 bases respectively, with 13 bases between them. Germline CDR1 and CDR2: MNHEY and SVGAGI. The CDR3 extends over 14 amino acids. The DNA of the CDR3 is TGTGCCAGCAGCGCCAGGGAAGGGAATCAGCCCCAGCATTTT. This encodes CASSAREGNQPQHF.

The chain carries TRBV7-9 and TRBJ2-1, with D perhaps matching TRBD2 (6 bases). CDR3 length: 17 residues. Germline CDR1 SEHNR, CDR2 FQNEAQ (reference sequence). With 3 bases removed from V and 0 bases from J, the gap between germline ends came to 15 bases. CDR3 DNA: TGTGCCAGCAGCTTTAAGTGGGCGGGAAGCTCCTACAATGAGCAGTTCTTC. Its translation: CASSFKWAGSSYNEQFF. The full variable domain, in which reference TRBV7-9 and TRBJ2-1 provide the parts outside the CDR3, is DTGVSQNPRHKITKRGQNVTFRCDPISEHNRLYWYRQTLGQGPEFLTYFQNEAQLEKSRLLSDRFSAERPKGSFSTLEIQRTEQGDSAMYLCASSFKWAGSSYNEQFFGPGTRLTVL.

This sequence joins TRBV7-3 and TRBJ1-2, with no clear D. In germline, CDR1 is SGHTA, CDR2 FQGTGA. The length of the CDR3 is 13 residues. Trimming took off 5 bases at V and 2 bases at J, with 9 bases between the two ends. The CDR3 is CASSRTQNYGYTF. CDR3 in DNA: TGTGCCAGCAGCCGAACACAGAACTATGGCTACACCTTC.

The gene calls are TRBV18 and TRBJ2-7, with TRBD1 as a possible D gene (6 bases). The CDR3 covers 14 residues. The germline V and J ends were trimmed by 6 bases and 5 bases, with 17 bases remaining between them. Per germline, CDR1 KGHSH and CDR2 LQKENI. The CDR3 nucleotides are TGTGCCAGCTCGAAGGACAGCCCAGGGGACGAGCAGTACTTC. Translating it yields CASSKDSPGDEQYF.

The rearrangement joins TRBV3-1 (or the pseudogene TRBV3-2) to TRBJ1-3, with 7 bases lining up with TRBD1. The CDR3 has 15 residues. Germline V CDR1 and CDR2: LGHDT, YNNKEL (reference sequence). V was pared by 0 bases and J by 2 bases, with 1 base of the junction left unmatched. The DNA of the CDR3 is TGTGCCAGCAGCCAAGAGACAGGGACTGGAAACACCATATATTTT. Amino acid sequence: CASSQETGTGNTIYF.

This chain links TRBV6-1 with TRBJ1-5, with 7 bases fitting TRBD1. CDR1 and CDR2 from the germline V gene are MNHNS and SASEGT. This CDR3 contains 16 residues. The V and J ends lost 4 bases and 2 bases, in that order; junction bases with no gene match: 8. CDR3 coding DNA: TGTGCCAGCAGTGTAGACAGGGCTCGTGGCAATCAGCCCCAGCATTTT. This translates into CASSVDRARGNQPQHF.

The chain uses TRBV9 and TRBJ2-1, with a tentative D call TRBD1 (7 bases). Per germline, CDR1 SGDLS and CDR2 YYNGEE. CDR3 size: 14 residues. The V gene lost 3 bases and the J gene lost 6 bases, with 13 bases spanning the gap. The CDR3 region has the DNA TGTGCCAGCAGCGAGGCAGGGGGGACCAATGAGCAGTTCTTC. This encodes CASSEAGGTNEQFF.

V usage is TRBV18 and J usage is TRBJ2-3, with TRBD1 identical over 8 bases. Germline-derived CDR1 and CDR2 are KGHSH and LQKENI. Trimming at V came to 2 bases and at J to 9 bases, leaving 7 bases not matched to a gene. This CDR3 contains 14 residues. The CDR3 DNA sequence: TGTGCCAGCTCACCAGTTGGACAGGGAGACACGCAGTATTTT. This translates into CASSPVGQGDTQYF.

The chain combines TRBV27 with TRBJ2-3; 13 bases map to TRBD2. The germline CDR1 and CDR2 sequences are MNHEY and SMNVEV (reference sequence). The CDR3 is 21 residues long. V lost 6 bases and J lost 4; bases outside the gene matches: 22. In nucleotides, the CDR3 is TGTGCCAGCAGAGCGAGATGGAAACTAGCGGGAGGGCCTTCCAGTCCAGATACGCAGTATTTT. Translating gives CASRARWKLAGGPSSPDTQYF.

This clone appeared a single time. The V gene is TRBV27, the J gene TRBJ1-5, with D possibly being TRBD1 (5 bases). Germline V gives CDR1 MNHEY, CDR2 SMNVEV (reference sequence). Trimming stripped 5 bases from V and 0 bases from J, with 11 bases between. CDR3 size: 15 residues. CDR3 residues: CASSLTVYSNQPQHF. CDR3 DNA sequence: TGTGCCAGCAGTCTGACAGTTTATAGCAATCAGCCCCAGCATTTT.

This chain links TRBV28 with TRBJ1-1, with TRBD1 matching 8 bases. V was pared by 2 bases and J by 0 bases, with 5 bases of the junction left unmatched. Germline V lookup: CDR1 MDHEN, CDR2 SYDVKM. CDR3 length: 16 amino acids. CDR3 nucleotides: TGTGCCAGCAGTTTAAACCCGGGACAGGTGAACACTGAAGCTTTCTTT. Translated: CASSLNPGQVNTEAFF.

Only a few counts were recorded for this clone. V usage is TRBV3-1 (or the pseudogene TRBV3-2) and J usage is TRBJ1-1, with no clear D. The V gene lost 4 bases and the J gene lost 3 bases, with 6 bases spanning the gap. The germline gives CDR1 LGHDT, CDR2 YNNKEL (reference sequence). The CDR3 length is 12 residues. In DNA form, the CDR3 reads TGTGCCAGCAGCCTAGACTACACTGAAGCTTTCTTT. Amino acid sequence: CASSLDYTEAFF.

The chain recombines TRBV10-3 with TRBJ2-2, with 7 bases aligning to TRBD1. CDR1 is ENHRY and CDR2 is SYGVKD in the germline V gene. V lost 8 bases to trimming and J lost 7 bases; unmatched junction nucleotides: 7. CDR3 length: 13 residues. CDR3 loop: CAIGDRGDGELFF. Written as DNA, the CDR3 is TGTGCCATCGGGGACAGAGGGGACGGGGAGCTGTTTTTT.

The chain uses TRBV2 and TRBJ2-2; 7 positions agree with TRBD2. Germline CDR1 reads SNHLY; CDR2 reads FYNNEI. Germline trimming cut 4 bases from V and 6 bases from J; bases unmatched to any gene: 5. The CDR3 consists of 14 residues. DNA for the CDR3: TGTGCCAGCAGTGGGGGAGGGGTCGCCGGGGAGCTGTTTTTT. It codes for CASSGGGVAGELFF.

The rearrangement links TRBV9 to TRBJ1-4; 7 bases line up with TRBD1. Losses at the gene ends were 4 bases for V and 7 bases for J; bases not matched to a gene: 7. There are 14 residues in the CDR3. The germline gives CDR1 SGDLS, CDR2 YYNGEE. CDR3 in DNA: TGTGCCAGCAGCTCACCGGGACAGAGTGAAAAACTGTTTTTT. This gives the protein CASSSPGQSEKLFF.